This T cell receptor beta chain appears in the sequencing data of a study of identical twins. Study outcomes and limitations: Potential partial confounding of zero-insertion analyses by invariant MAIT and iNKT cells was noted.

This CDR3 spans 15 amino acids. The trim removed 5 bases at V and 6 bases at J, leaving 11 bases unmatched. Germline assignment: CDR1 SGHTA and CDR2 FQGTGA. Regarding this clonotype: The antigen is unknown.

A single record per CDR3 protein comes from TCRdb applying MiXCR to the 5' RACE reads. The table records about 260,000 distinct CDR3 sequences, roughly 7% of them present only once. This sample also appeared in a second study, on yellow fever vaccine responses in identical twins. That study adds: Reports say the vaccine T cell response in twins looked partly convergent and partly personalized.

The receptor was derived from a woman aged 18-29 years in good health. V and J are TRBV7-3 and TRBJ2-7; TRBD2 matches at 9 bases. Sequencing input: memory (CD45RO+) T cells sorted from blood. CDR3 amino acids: CASSPNPGLAGEQYF. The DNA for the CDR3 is TGTGCCAGCAGCCCTAACCCGGGACTAGCTGGCGAGCAGTACTTC.